The sample holds a few counts of the clone carrying this T cell receptor (beta chain). Germline values: CDR1 LNHDA, CDR2 SQIVND (reference sequence). There are 14 residues in the CDR3. With 3 bases removed from V and 7 bases from J, the gap between germline ends came to 15 bases. This entry is derived from a study of blood T cell repertoires in COVID-19. Study details: COVID-19 samples collected from the United States, Italy and Spain covered acute and convalescent phases. Nucleic acid was either cDNA or gDNA, and it came from T cells, B-cell-depleted T cells, or PBMCs.

Original analysis: It was from reference gene primer amplification that nucleated cell counts were estimated. The assay was immunoSEQ multiplex PCR, and TCRdb's table has in-frame clones only and misses some. Clone size and the V and J calls come from that table; the DNA yielded D and trimming. The sample carries about 88,000 clones, around 67% recorded once. Sequencing used peripheral blood. The clonotype comes from a woman in her sixties in a cohort sampled during active or convalescent COVID-19. This chain connects TRBV19 to TRBJ1-2; the D gene is possibly TRBD1 (6 bases). Here the CDR3 DNA reads TGTGCCAGTAGTATGGGCAACAGGGTGTCTGGCTACACCTTC. This translates into CASSMGNRVSGYTF. The full variable domain, rest sourced from reference TRBV19 and TRBJ1-2, is DGGITQSPKYLFRKEGQNVTLSCEQNLNHDAMYWYRQDPGQGLRLIYYSQIVNDFQKGDIAEGYSVSREKKESFPLTVTSAQKNPTAFYLCASSMGNRVSGYTFGSGTRLTVV.